One sample yielded the 18 T cell receptor beta chains listed below, sequenced in a study of blood T cell repertoires in COVID-19. TCRdb keeps only in-frame clones here, not all; method: immunoSEQ multiplex PCR. The sample carries tens of thousands of clones, around 79% recorded once. The sequencing sample was made of peripheral blood. The source of these receptors is a human donor in a cohort sampled during active COVID-19.

This sequence joins TRBV7-2 and TRBJ2-3; 7 bases map to TRBD2. The germline gives CDR1 SGHTA, CDR2 FQGNSA. This CDR3 is 15 amino acids long. J lost 5 bases, V lost 1 base, and 6 bases had no gene match. The CDR3 protein is CASSLDLGRLDTQYF. The CDR3 DNA reads as TGTGCCAGCAGCTTAGACCTCGGGAGGTTAGATACGCAGTATTTT.

The chain links TRBV30 to TRBJ1-2; D gene uncertain. Germline loops: CDR1 GTSNPN, CDR2 SVGIG (reference sequence). The CDR3 consists of 13 residues. Trimming pared 1 base from V and 5 bases from J, leaving 11 bases between. The CDR3 loop is CAWSEVAVYGYTF. As DNA, the CDR3 is TGTGCCTGGAGTGAGGTGGCGGTATATGGCTACACCTTC.

CDR3 coding DNA: TGTGCCACCAGCAGGGGGTCTAGCGGGCCTTACAATGAGCAGTTCTTC. Protein sequence: CATSRGSSGPYNEQFF. This chain connects TRBV15 to TRBJ2-1, with 8 bases matching TRBD2. The V and J ends lost 3 bases and 4 bases, in that order; junction bases with no gene match: 8. Germline lookup yields CDR1 LNHNV and CDR2 YYDKDF (reference sequence). The CDR3 has 16 amino acids.

The chain joins TRBV7-3 to TRBJ2-7; 7 nucleotides align to TRBD1. Germline lookup yields CDR1 SGHTA and CDR2 FQGTGA. This CDR3 region has 15 residues. After removal of 5 bases from V and 3 bases from J, the junction contained 10 bases not matched to a gene. CDR3 nucleotide sequence: TGTGCCAGCAGCCCCCGGGACAGCCTTTTCTACGAGCAGTACTTC. Its protein product is CASSPRDSLFYEQYF.

This chain links TRBV3-1 (or the pseudogene TRBV3-2) with TRBJ2-4, with D possibly TRBD2 on 6 matching bases. V was trimmed by 1 base and J by 9 bases, leaving 13 bases between them. From germline, CDR1 is LGHDT and CDR2 YNNKEL (reference sequence). The CDR3 spans 14 residues. This chain's CDR3 is CASSQVTGVSIQYF. CDR3 DNA: TGTGCCAGCAGCCAAGTTACGGGGGTGAGCATTCAGTACTTC.

CDR3 in DNA: TGCGCCAGCAGTAGATTCCCGACAGCCGACAGCTCCTACGAGCAGTACTTC. This translates into CASSRFPTADSSYEQYF. The V gene is TRBV5-1, the J gene TRBJ2-7; TRBD1 is a possible D gene (5 bases). The CDR3 is 17 residues long. The ends were cut back, 5 bases at V and 0 bases at J, with 21 bases in the middle. Germline CDR1 and CDR2: SGHRS and YFSETQ.

The chain links TRBV14 to TRBJ1-5; 9 bases are shared with TRBD1. With 5 bases clipped from V and 6 bases from J, the junction kept 5 bases outside the gene matches. Germline lookup yields CDR1 SGHDN and CDR2 FVKESK. This CDR3 region has 14 residues. CDR3 sequence (DNA): TGTGCCAGCAGCAGGACAGGGGTCGGTCAGCCCCAGCATTTT. Translating it yields CASSRTGVGQPQHF.

The V gene is TRBV11-3, the J gene TRBJ2-7; tentatively, D is TRBD2 (6 bases). Germline loops: CDR1 SGHNT, CDR2 YENEEA. Trimming removed 10 bases from V and 5 bases from J, with 15 bases in between. The CDR3 spans 12 residues. CDR3 sequence reads: CATTGLGHEQYF. The CDR3 DNA follows: TGTGCCACCACGGGACTGGGGCACGAGCAGTACTTC.

V and J are TRBV7-2 and TRBJ2-1; 13 bases are a match to TRBD2. Per the germline V gene, CDR1 is SGHTA and CDR2 is FQGNSA. The CDR3 is made up of 16 amino acids. V lost 4 bases and J lost 4; bases outside the gene matches: 4. The CDR3: CASSSGLAGLYNEQFF. The DNA for the CDR3 is TGTGCCAGCAGCTCGGGACTAGCGGGACTTTACAATGAGCAGTTCTTC.

The gene calls are TRBV27 and TRBJ1-3; D may be TRBD1 (5 bases). Germline V lookup: CDR1 MNHEY, CDR2 SMNVEV (reference sequence). V lost 6 bases, J lost 6 bases, and 15 bases lay in between. The CDR3 runs 14 residues. The CDR3 sequence is CASRPVGAVNTIYF. Written as DNA, the CDR3 is TGTGCCAGCAGACCCGTTGGGGCGGTAAACACCATATATTTT.

J is TRBJ2-7 and V is TRBV6-6; TRBD2 agrees at 13 bases. The CDR3 spans 14 residues. V lost 4 bases, J lost 6 bases, and 3 bases stayed unmatched. Per germline, CDR1 MNHNY and CDR2 SVGAGI (reference sequence). CDR3 sequence (DNA): TGTGCCAGCAGTTCCGGACTAGCGGGAGCCGAGCAGTACTTC. Its translation: CASSSGLAGAEQYF.

The chain carries TRBV20-1 and TRBJ2-3; 7 nucleotides agree with TRBD2. Trimming at V came to 3 bases and at J to 6 bases, leaving 9 bases not matched to a gene. Germline lookup yields CDR1 DFQATT and CDR2 SNEGSKA (reference sequence). The CDR3 extends over 14 amino acids. CDR3 sequence reads: CSASLRAGADTQYF. As DNA, the CDR3 is TGCAGTGCTAGTCTCCGGGCGGGAGCGGATACGCAGTATTTT.

This chain joins TRBV10-2 and TRBJ1-2; 8 nucleotides agree with TRBD1. The CDR3 loop spans 13 amino acids. Germline V gene data show CDR1 as WSHSY and CDR2 as SAAADI. V shed 4 bases and J 3 bases; nucleotides not matched to a gene: 1. CDR3 amino acids: CASSGTGHYGYTF. For the CDR3, the DNA is TGCGCCAGCAGTGGGACAGGGCACTATGGCTACACCTTC.

The chain couples TRBV5-4 to TRBJ1-2, with no clear D. V was clipped by 3 bases and J by 4 bases, with 16 bases between them. The CDR3 is 15 amino acids. Germline V lookup: CDR1 SGHNT, CDR2 YYREEE (reference sequence). CDR3 amino acids: CASSSPGRYSYGYTF. The CDR3 DNA sequence: TGTGCCAGCAGCTCCCCTGGCAGGTACAGCTATGGCTACACCTTC.

The sample holds one count of this clone. V usage is TRBV28 and J usage is TRBJ1-5, with D perhaps matching TRBD1 (5 bases). The CDR3 extends over 16 amino acids. V lost 4 bases and J lost 3, with 16 bases in between. CDR1 is MDHEN and CDR2 is SYDVKM in the germline V gene. CDR3 protein: CASSSFLGGNNQPQHF. For the CDR3, the DNA is TGTGCCAGCAGTTCTTTTTTGGGGGGAAACAATCAGCCCCAGCATTTT.

This clone was detected only once. The chain links TRBV27 to TRBJ2-7; 9 bases line up with TRBD2. Looked up from germline, CDR1 is MNHEY and CDR2 is SMNVEV (reference sequence). V lost 2 bases, J lost 4 bases, and 6 bases stayed unmatched. The CDR3 spans 15 residues. In DNA form, the CDR3 reads TGTGCCAGCAGTTTAGGTGGTAGCGGGAGTTACGAGCAGTACTTC. It translates to CASSLGGSGSYEQYF.

The chain is built from TRBV19 and TRBJ1-5, with D perhaps TRBD1 (6 bases). V was shortened by 5 bases and J by 6 bases, with 17 bases between the two germline ends. Germline V gene data show CDR1 as LNHDA and CDR2 as SQIVND (reference sequence). The CDR3 consists of 15 residues. The CDR3 sequence: CASSHGRGFGQPQHF. The CDR3 DNA sequence: TGTGCCAGTAGTCACGGTAGGGGGTTTGGTCAGCCCCAGCATTTT.

This clone occurred once. Here the CDR3 DNA reads TGCGCCAGCAGCGTGGGACTAGCGGTGGACACTGAGCAGTTCTTC. It encodes CASSVGLAVDTEQFF. The chain combines TRBV5-1 with TRBJ2-1, with TRBD2 matching 11 bases. The CDR3 totals 15 residues. From germline, CDR1 is SGHRS and CDR2 YFSETQ. J was trimmed by 9 bases and V by 4 bases; bases with no gene match: 9.